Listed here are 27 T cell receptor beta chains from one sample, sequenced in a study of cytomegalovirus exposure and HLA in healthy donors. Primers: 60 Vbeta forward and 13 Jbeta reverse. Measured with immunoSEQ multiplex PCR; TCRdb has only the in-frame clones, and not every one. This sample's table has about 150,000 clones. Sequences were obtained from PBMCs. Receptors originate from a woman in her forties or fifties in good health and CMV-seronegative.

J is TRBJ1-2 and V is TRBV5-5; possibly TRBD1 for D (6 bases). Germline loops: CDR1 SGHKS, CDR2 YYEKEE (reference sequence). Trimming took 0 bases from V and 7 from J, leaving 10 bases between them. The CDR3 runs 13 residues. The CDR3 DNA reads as TGTGCCAGCAGCTTGGAGGGGGTTGGTGGCTACACCTTC. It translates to CASSLEGVGGYTF.

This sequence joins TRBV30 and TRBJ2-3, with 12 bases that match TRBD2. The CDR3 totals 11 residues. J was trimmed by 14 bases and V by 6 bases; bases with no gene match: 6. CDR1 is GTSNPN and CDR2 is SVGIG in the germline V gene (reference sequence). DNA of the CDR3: TGTGCCTGCCGACTAGCGGGGGACGGGTATTTT. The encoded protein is CACRLAGDGYF.

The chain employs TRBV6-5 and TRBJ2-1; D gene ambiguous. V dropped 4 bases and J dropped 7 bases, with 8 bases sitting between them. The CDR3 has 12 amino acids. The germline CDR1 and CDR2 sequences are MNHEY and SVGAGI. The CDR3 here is CASSSRLNEQFF. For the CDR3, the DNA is TGTGCCAGCAGTTCGCGCCTGAATGAGCAGTTCTTC.

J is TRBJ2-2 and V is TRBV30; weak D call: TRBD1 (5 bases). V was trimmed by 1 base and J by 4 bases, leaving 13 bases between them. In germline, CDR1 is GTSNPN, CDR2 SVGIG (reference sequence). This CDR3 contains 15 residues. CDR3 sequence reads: CAWSARSGRTGELFF. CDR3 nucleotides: TGTGCCTGGAGTGCCCGGTCAGGGCGCACCGGGGAGCTGTTTTTT.

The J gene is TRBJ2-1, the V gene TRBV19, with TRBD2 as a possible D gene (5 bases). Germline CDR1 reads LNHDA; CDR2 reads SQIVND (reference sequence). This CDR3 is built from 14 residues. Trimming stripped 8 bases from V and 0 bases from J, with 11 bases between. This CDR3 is CASVERSSYNEQFF. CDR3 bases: TGTGCCAGTGTCGAGCGGAGCTCCTACAATGAGCAGTTCTTC.

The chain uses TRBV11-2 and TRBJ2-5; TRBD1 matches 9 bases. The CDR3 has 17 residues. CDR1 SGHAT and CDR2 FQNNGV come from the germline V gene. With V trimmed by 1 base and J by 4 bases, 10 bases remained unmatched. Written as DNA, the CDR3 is TGTGCCAGCAGCTTAGCAGGACAGGGGCCCCTTGGAGAGACCCAGTACTTC. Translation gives CASSLAGQGPLGETQYF. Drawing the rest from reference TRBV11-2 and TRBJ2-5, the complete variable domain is EAGVAQSPRYKIIEKRQSVAFWCNPISGHATLYWYQQILGQGPKLLIQFQNNGVVDDSQLPKDRFSAERLKGVDSTLKIQPAKLEDSAVYLCASSLAGQGPLGETQYFGPGTRLLVL.

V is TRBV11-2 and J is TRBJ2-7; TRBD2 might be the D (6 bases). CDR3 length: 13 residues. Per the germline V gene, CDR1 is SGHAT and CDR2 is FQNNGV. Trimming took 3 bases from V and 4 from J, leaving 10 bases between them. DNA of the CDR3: TGTGCCAGCAGCTTCGAGGGGAGGTACGAGCAGTACTTC. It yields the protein CASSFEGRYEQYF.

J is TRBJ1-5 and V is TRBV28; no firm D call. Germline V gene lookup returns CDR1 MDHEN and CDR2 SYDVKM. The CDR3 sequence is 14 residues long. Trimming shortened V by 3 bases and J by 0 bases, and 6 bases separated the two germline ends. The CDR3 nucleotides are TGTGCCAGCAGTTTGGGAGGTAGCAATCAGCCCCAGCATTTT. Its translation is CASSLGGSNQPQHF.

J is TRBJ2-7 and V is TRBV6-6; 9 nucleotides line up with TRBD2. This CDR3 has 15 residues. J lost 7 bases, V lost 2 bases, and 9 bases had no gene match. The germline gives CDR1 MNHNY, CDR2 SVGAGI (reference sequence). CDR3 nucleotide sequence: TGTGCCAGCAGTTACGGGACTAGCCGGAGAGGAGAGCAGTACTTC. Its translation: CASSYGTSRRGEQYF.

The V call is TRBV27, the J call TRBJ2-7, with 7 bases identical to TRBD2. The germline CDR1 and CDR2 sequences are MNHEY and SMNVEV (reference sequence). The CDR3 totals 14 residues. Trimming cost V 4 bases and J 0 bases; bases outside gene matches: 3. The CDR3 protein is CASSSGLSSYEQYF. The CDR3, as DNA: TGTGCCAGCAGTTCGGGACTATCCTCCTACGAGCAGTACTTC.

In DNA form, the CDR3 reads TGTGCCAGCAGCGGCCGACTAGCTAACACCGGGGAGCTGTTTTTT. Amino acids: CASSGRLANTGELFF. The chain employs TRBV9 and TRBJ2-2; TRBD2 matches at 7 bases. Germline V lookup: CDR1 SGDLS, CDR2 YYNGEE. The CDR3 contains 15 residues. V was clipped by 3 bases and J by 2 bases; unmatched bases: 4.

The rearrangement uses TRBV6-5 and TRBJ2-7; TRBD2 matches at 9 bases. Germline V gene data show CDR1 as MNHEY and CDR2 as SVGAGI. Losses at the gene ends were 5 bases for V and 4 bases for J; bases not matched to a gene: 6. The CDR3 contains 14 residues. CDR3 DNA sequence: TGTGCCAGCAGTGGGAGCGGGAGGAAGTACGAGCAGTACTTC. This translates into CASSGSGRKYEQYF.

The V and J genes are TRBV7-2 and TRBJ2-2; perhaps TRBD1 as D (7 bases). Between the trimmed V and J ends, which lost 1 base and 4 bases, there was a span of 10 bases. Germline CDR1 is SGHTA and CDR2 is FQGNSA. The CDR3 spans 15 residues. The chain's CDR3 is CASSLGQGGTGELFF. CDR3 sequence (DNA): TGTGCCAGCAGCTTAGGGCAGGGGGGCACCGGGGAGCTGTTTTTT.

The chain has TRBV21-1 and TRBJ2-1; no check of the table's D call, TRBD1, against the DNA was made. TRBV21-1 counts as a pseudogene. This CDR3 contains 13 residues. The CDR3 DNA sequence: TGTGCCAGACGGACAGGGGAAGTTTATGAGCAGTTCTTC. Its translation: CARRTGEVYEQFF.

The CDR3 region has the DNA TGTGCCTGGCAGTGGAACTATGGCTACACCTTC. It specifies CAWQWNYGYTF. J is TRBJ1-2 and V is TRBV30; no clear D. The CDR3 has 11 residues. V was cut by 5 bases and J by 2 bases, with 6 bases left in between. The germline CDR1 and CDR2 sequences are GTSNPN and SVGIG (reference sequence).

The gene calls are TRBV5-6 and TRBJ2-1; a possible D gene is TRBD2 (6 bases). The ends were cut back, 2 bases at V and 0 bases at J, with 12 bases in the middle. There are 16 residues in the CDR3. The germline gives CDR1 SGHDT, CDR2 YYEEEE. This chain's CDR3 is CASSLRLGSSYNEQFF. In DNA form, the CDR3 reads TGTGCCAGCAGCTTACGACTAGGAAGCTCCTACAATGAGCAGTTCTTC.

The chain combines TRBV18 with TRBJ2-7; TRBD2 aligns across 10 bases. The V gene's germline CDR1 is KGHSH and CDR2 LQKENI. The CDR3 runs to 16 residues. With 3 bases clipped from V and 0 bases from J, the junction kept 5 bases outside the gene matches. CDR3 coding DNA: TGTGCCAGCTCACCTATAGCGGGGGGAAGCTCCTACGAGCAGTACTTC. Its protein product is CASSPIAGGSSYEQYF.

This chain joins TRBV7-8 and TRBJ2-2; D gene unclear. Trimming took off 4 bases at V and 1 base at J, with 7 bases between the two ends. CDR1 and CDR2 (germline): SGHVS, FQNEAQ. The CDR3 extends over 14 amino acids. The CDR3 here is CASSSRENTGELFF. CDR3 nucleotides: TGTGCCAGCAGCTCACGAGAGAACACCGGGGAGCTGTTTTTT. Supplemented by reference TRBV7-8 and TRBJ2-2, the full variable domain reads GAGVSQSPRYKVAKRGQDVALRCDPISGHVSLFWYQQALGQGPEFLTYFQNEAQLDKSGLPSDRFFAERPEGSVSTLKIQRTQQEDSAVYLCASSSRENTGELFFGEGSRLTVL.

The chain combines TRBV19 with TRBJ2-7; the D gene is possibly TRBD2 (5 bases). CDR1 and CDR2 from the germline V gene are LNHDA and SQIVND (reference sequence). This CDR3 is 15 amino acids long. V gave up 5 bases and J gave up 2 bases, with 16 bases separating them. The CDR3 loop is CASSFSGGGAYEQYF. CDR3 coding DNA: TGTGCCAGTAGTTTCTCCGGCGGAGGTGCCTACGAGCAGTACTTC.

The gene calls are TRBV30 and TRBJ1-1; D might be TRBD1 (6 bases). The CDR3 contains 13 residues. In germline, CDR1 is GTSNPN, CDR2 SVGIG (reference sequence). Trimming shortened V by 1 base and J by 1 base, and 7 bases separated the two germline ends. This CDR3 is CAWSGQANTEAFF. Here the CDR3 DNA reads TGTGCCTGGAGTGGACAGGCGAACACTGAAGCTTTCTTT.

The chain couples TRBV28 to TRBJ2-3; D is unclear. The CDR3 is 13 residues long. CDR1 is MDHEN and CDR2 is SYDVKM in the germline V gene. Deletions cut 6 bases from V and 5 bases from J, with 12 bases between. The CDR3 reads CASSSRQEDTQYF. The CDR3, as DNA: TGTGCCAGCAGCTCCCGCCAGGAAGATACGCAGTATTTT.

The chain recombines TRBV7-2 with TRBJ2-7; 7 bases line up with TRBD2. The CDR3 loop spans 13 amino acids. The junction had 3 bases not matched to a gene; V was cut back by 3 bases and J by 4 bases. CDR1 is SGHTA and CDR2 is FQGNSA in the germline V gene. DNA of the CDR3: TGTGCCAGCAGCTTCCCGGGGGGATACGAGCAGTACTTC. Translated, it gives CASSFPGGYEQYF.

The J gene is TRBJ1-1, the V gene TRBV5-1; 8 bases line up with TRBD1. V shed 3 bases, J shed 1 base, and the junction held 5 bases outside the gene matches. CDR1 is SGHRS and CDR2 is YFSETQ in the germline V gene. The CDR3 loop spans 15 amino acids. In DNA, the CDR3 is TGCGCCAGCAGCTCACTGGGACAGGAGAACACTGAAGCTTTCTTT. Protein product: CASSSLGQENTEAFF.

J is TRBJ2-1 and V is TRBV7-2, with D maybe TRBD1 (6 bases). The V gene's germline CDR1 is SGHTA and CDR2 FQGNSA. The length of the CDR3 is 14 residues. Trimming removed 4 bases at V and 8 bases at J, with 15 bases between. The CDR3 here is CASSYQGIGDEQFF. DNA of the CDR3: TGTGCCAGCAGCTACCAGGGGATTGGGGATGAGCAGTTCTTC.

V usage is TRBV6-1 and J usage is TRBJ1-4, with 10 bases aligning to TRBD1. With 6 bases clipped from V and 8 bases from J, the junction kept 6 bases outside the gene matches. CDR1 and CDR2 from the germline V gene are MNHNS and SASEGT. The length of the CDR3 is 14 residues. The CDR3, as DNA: TGTGCCAGCAGGGACAGGGGGACAGGGGAAAAACTGTTTTTT. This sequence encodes CASRDRGTGEKLFF.

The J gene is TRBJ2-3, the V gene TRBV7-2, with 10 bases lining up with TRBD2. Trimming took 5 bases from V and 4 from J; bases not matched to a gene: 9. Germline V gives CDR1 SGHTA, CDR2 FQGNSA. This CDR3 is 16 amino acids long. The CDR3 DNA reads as TGTGCCAGCAGCACCATTAGCGGGAGGAGGTCAGATACGCAGTATTTT. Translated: CASSTISGRRSDTQYF. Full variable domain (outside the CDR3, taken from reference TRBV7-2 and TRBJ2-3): GAGVSQSPSNKVTEKGKDVELRCDPISGHTALYWYRQSLGQGLEFLIYFQGNSAPDKSGLPSDRFSAERTGGSVSTLTIQRTQQEDSAVYLCASSTISGRRSDTQYFGPGTRLTVL.

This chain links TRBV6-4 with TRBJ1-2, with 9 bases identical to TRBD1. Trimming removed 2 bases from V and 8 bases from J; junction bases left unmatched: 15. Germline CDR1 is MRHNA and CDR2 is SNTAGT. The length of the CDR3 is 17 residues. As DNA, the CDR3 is TGTGCCAGCAGTGACGACGGGGGACAGGGACATCCAGGGGGCTACACCTTC. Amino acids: CASSDDGGQGHPGGYTF.